This T cell receptor beta chain was profiled in a study of blood T cell repertoires in COVID-19. On the study more broadly: The study drew acute and convalescent COVID-19 samples from the United States, Italy and Spain.

The germline gives CDR1 LNHNV, CDR2 YYDKDF (reference sequence). Trimming left V 6 bases short and J 7 bases short, with 19 bases between. This CDR3 is 14 amino acids long. Profiling relied on immunoSEQ multiplex PCR, and the TCRdb table lists in-frame clones only, not all of them. The sample lists over 85,000 clones; around nine tenths were seen once. This sequence was found in a man aged 55-75 years with acute or convalescent COVID-19. J is TRBJ2-7 and V is TRBV15; tentatively, D is TRBD1 (8 bases). Sequences were obtained from peripheral blood. The CDR3 coding sequence is TGTGCCACCAGGAGGACAGGGAGGGTGGGGGAGCAGTACTTC. The encoded protein is CATRRTGRVGEQYF.